Listed below are T cell receptor beta chains from one sample, sequenced in a study of cytomegalovirus exposure and HLA in healthy donors. Repertoires were generated with immunoSEQ multiplex PCR, while TCRdb's copy carries only in-frame clones and drops some. The sample lists some 120,000 clones; under 85% were seen once. The sample taken for sequencing was PBMCs. These receptors originate from a woman aged 45 to 65 in good health and CMV-seropositive. Both conserved end residues are part of each CDR3. The D gene is left open where the match is weak. Size values are once, few and many counts, or a class for expanded clones, and some rows have none.

v_gene: TRBV18
abundance: -
d_gene: TRBD1
j_gene: TRBJ2-3
CDR3aa: CASSLVGQSTDTQYF
CDR3nt: TGTGCCAGCTCACTGGTGGGACAGAGCACAGATACGCAGTATTTT

v_gene: TRBV7-9
abundance: -
d_gene: TRBD1
j_gene: TRBJ2-6
CDR3aa: CASTWTGSGANVLTF
CDR3nt: TGTGCCAGCACCTGGACAGGGTCTGGGGCCAACGTCCTGACTTTC

v_gene: TRBV7-2
abundance: -
d_gene: TRBD2
j_gene: TRBJ2-1
CDR3aa: CASSSLGLAGDEQFF
CDR3nt: TGTGCCAGCAGCTCTTTGGGACTAGCGGGAGATGAGCAGTTCTTC

v_gene: TRBV6-6
abundance: -
d_gene: TRBD1
j_gene: TRBJ2-3
CDR3aa: CASSPGGEDTQYF
CDR3nt: TGTGCCAGCAGTCCAGGGGGCGAAGATACGCAGTATTTT

v_gene: TRBV21-1
abundance: -
d_gene: -
j_gene: TRBJ1-1
CDR3aa: CASSKWELGHRGGNTEAFF
CDR3nt: TGTGCCAGCAGCAAATGGGAACTGGGGCACCGGGGGGGGAACACTGAAGCTTTCTTT

v_gene: TRBV2
abundance: -
d_gene: -
j_gene: TRBJ1-5
CDR3aa: CASSPTDQPQHF
CDR3nt: TGTGCCAGCAGCCCGACAGATCAGCCCCAGCATTTT

v_gene: TRBV7-6
abundance: -
d_gene: -
j_gene: TRBJ2-7
CDR3aa: CASSYRTAGGEQYF
CDR3nt: TGTGCCAGCAGCTACCGGACAGCTGGGGGCGAGCAGTACTTC

v_gene: TRBV4-1
abundance: -
d_gene: TRBD2
j_gene: TRBJ2-1
CDR3aa: CASSQRGLAGPEQFF
CDR3nt: TGCGCCAGCAGCCAGAGAGGTCTAGCGGGACCTGAGCAGTTCTTC

v_gene: TRBV5-4
abundance: few
d_gene: TRBD1
j_gene: TRBJ1-1
CDR3aa: CASSPDRDPNTEAFF
CDR3nt: TGTGCCAGCAGCCCGGACAGGGACCCGAACACTGAAGCTTTCTTT

v_gene: TRBV18
abundance: once
d_gene: -
j_gene: TRBJ2-7
CDR3aa: CASSPTDYEQYF
CDR3nt: TGTGCCAGCTCACCAACAGACTACGAGCAGTACTTC

v_gene: TRBV29-1
abundance: -
d_gene: TRBD2
j_gene: TRBJ2-1
CDR3aa: CSVLVGGAGEQFF
CDR3nt: TGCAGCGTCCTCGTGGGAGGGGCGGGTGAGCAGTTCTTC

v_gene: TRBV21-1
abundance: -
d_gene: -
j_gene: TRBJ2-1
CDR3aa: CASSIIPAGTNEQFF
CDR3nt: TGTGCCAGCAGCATAATACCCGCGGGTACCAATGAGCAGTTCTTC

v_gene: TRBV4-3
abundance: -
d_gene: TRBD1
j_gene: TRBJ2-2
CDR3aa: CASSAWTGIPSNTGELFF
CDR3nt: TGCGCCAGCAGCGCGTGGACAGGGATCCCCTCGAACACCGGGGAGCTGTTTTTT

v_gene: TRBV7-7
abundance: -
d_gene: -
j_gene: TRBJ2-1
CDR3aa: CASSPPGGYEQFF
CDR3nt: TGTGCTAGCAGCCCCCCGGGGGGCTATGAGCAGTTCTTC

v_gene: TRBV6-1
abundance: -
d_gene: TRBD2
j_gene: TRBJ2-3
CDR3aa: CASSEKKLAGVTDTQYF
CDR3nt: TGTGCCAGCAGTGAGAAAAAACTAGCGGGAGTCACAGATACGCAGTATTTT

v_gene: TRBV7-2
abundance: -
d_gene: TRBD2
j_gene: TRBJ2-5
CDR3aa: CASSLGASGRGETQYF
CDR3nt: TGTGCCAGCAGCTTAGGAGCTAGCGGGAGAGGAGAGACCCAGTACTTC

v_gene: TRBV10-1
abundance: few
d_gene: TRBD2
j_gene: TRBJ2-1
CDR3aa: CASSPELAGGPFNEQFF
CDR3nt: TGCGCCAGCAGTCCCGAGCTAGCGGGAGGGCCTTTTAATGAGCAGTTCTTC

v_gene: TRBV10-3
abundance: -
d_gene: TRBD1
j_gene: TRBJ2-1
CDR3aa: CAISGQGVYNEQFF
CDR3nt: TGTGCCATCAGTGGACAGGGGGTCTACAATGAGCAGTTCTTC

v_gene: TRBV6-1
abundance: -
d_gene: TRBD1
j_gene: TRBJ1-1
CDR3aa: CASGQGNTEAFF
CDR3nt: TGTGCCAGCGGACAGGGGAACACTGAAGCTTTCTTT

v_gene: TRBV7-9
abundance: -
d_gene: TRBD2
j_gene: TRBJ2-3
CDR3aa: CASSPQGSGGARAQYF
CDR3nt: TGTGCCAGCAGCCCTCAGGGTAGCGGGGGGGCCAGGGCGCAGTATTTT

v_gene: TRBV10-3
abundance: once
d_gene: TRBD2
j_gene: TRBJ2-1
CDR3aa: CATTVREDYNEQFF
CDR3nt: TGTGCCACCACAGTCCGGGAGGACTACAATGAGCAGTTCTTC

v_gene: TRBV19
abundance: -
d_gene: TRBD2
j_gene: TRBJ2-5
CDR3aa: CASSLLATYQETQYF
CDR3nt: TGTGCCAGTAGCCTACTAGCGACCTACCAAGAGACCCAGTACTTC

v_gene: TRBV6-6
abundance: -
d_gene: TRBD1
j_gene: TRBJ1-5
CDR3aa: CASSYSRQGRGQPQHF
CDR3nt: TGCGCCAGCAGTTACTCGAGACAGGGAAGGGGTCAGCCCCAGCATTTT

v_gene: TRBV6-1
abundance: -
d_gene: -
j_gene: TRBJ1-4
CDR3aa: CASRALRGKGEKLFF
CDR3nt: TGTGCCAGCAGGGCACTCAGGGGAAAGGGTGAAAAACTGTTTTTT

v_gene: TRBV5-6
abundance: -
d_gene: TRBD1
j_gene: TRBJ1-1
CDR3aa: CASSLAQGATAEAFF
CDR3nt: TGTGCCAGCAGCTTGGCGCAGGGGGCGACAGCTGAAGCTTTCTTT

v_gene: TRBV7-9
abundance: once
d_gene: -
j_gene: TRBJ2-3
CDR3aa: CASSPRRRDTDTQYF
CDR3nt: TGTGCCAGCAGCCCCCGTAGGCGGGACACAGATACGCAGTATTTT

v_gene: TRBV7-2
abundance: -
d_gene: -
j_gene: TRBJ2-2
CDR3aa: CASSLDRWNGELFF
CDR3nt: TGTGCCAGCAGCTTAGACAGGTGGAACGGGGAGCTGTTTTTT

v_gene: TRBV6-5
abundance: -
d_gene: -
j_gene: TRBJ1-2
CDR3aa: CASKQEGGSYGYTF
CDR3nt: TGTGCCAGCAAACAGGAGGGCGGATCCTATGGCTACACCTTC

v_gene: TRBV25-1
abundance: -
d_gene: -
j_gene: TRBJ1-2
CDR3aa: CASSPSGAANYGYTF
CDR3nt: TGTGCCAGCAGCCCTTCAGGGGCTGCTAACTATGGCTACACCTTC

v_gene: TRBV19
abundance: -
d_gene: -
j_gene: TRBJ1-3
CDR3aa: CASSDSLSGNTIYF
CDR3nt: TGTGCCAGTAGCGACAGCCTCTCTGGAAACACCATATATTTT

v_gene: TRBV7-9
abundance: -
d_gene: TRBD1
j_gene: TRBJ1-1
CDR3aa: CSSSQGRGLNTEAFF
CDR3nt: TGTTCCAGCAGCCAAGGCAGGGGGCTGAACACTGAAGCTTTCTTT

v_gene: TRBV5-8
abundance: -
d_gene: -
j_gene: TRBJ2-5
CDR3aa: CASSPEEGRQTQYF
CDR3nt: TGTGCCAGCAGCCCGGAGGAGGGGAGACAGACCCAGTACTTC

v_gene: TRBV30
abundance: once
d_gene: TRBD2
j_gene: TRBJ2-1
CDR3aa: CAWRRSLGGRIGEQFF
CDR3nt: TGTGCCTGGAGACGGTCCCTTGGCGGGAGGATTGGGGAGCAGTTCTTC

v_gene: TRBV29-1
abundance: -
d_gene: TRBD1
j_gene: TRBJ2-5
CDR3aa: CSVGFIMGQGAETQYF
CDR3nt: TGCAGCGTTGGTTTTATTATGGGACAGGGGGCAGAGACCCAGTACTTC

v_gene: TRBV18
abundance: few
d_gene: -
j_gene: TRBJ1-4
CDR3aa: CASSPRGWEKLFF
CDR3nt: TGTGCCAGCTCACCCAGGGGCTGGGAAAAACTGTTTTTT

v_gene: TRBV4-2
abundance: once
d_gene: TRBD2
j_gene: TRBJ2-1
CDR3aa: CASSQDGGSGSSYNEQFF
CDR3nt: TGTGCCAGCAGCCAAGATGGGGGTAGCGGGAGCTCCTACAATGAGCAGTTCTTC

v_gene: TRBV10-3
abundance: -
d_gene: TRBD1
j_gene: TRBJ2-7
CDR3aa: CAIAGGEGSYEQYF
CDR3nt: TGTGCCATCGCAGGGGGCGAGGGCTCCTACGAGCAGTACTTC

v_gene: TRBV5-1
abundance: -
d_gene: -
j_gene: TRBJ2-2
CDR3aa: CASSFLRLAGELFF
CDR3nt: TGCGCCAGCAGCTTCCTCCGGTTGGCCGGGGAGCTGTTTTTT

v_gene: TRBV30
abundance: -
d_gene: TRBD2
j_gene: TRBJ2-5
CDR3aa: CAWSGLAGGETQYF
CDR3nt: TGTGCCTGGAGTGGCCTAGCGGGGGGGGAGACCCAGTACTTC

v_gene: TRBV18
abundance: -
d_gene: TRBD2
j_gene: TRBJ2-5
CDR3aa: CASSRSGGNQETQYF
CDR3nt: TGTGCCAGCTCACGTAGCGGGGGGAACCAAGAGACCCAGTACTTC

v_gene: TRBV5-1
abundance: -
d_gene: TRBD1
j_gene: TRBJ2-7
CDR3aa: CASRGGQGSSHEQYF
CDR3nt: TGCGCCAGCAGGGGCGGACAGGGAAGTTCTCACGAGCAGTACTTC

v_gene: TRBV15
abundance: -
d_gene: -
j_gene: TRBJ2-3
CDR3aa: CATSREWGPYTQYF
CDR3nt: TGTGCCACCAGCAGAGAGTGGGGCCCGTATACGCAGTATTTT

v_gene: TRBV25-1
abundance: -
d_gene: TRBD2
j_gene: TRBJ2-3
CDR3aa: CASNRGGADTQYF
CDR3nt: TGTGCCAGCAACCGGGGGGGAGCAGATACGCAGTATTTT

v_gene: TRBV9
abundance: -
d_gene: TRBD2
j_gene: TRBJ2-1
CDR3aa: CASSVGSSGYNEQFF
CDR3nt: TGTGCCAGCAGCGTAGGGTCTAGCGGCTACAATGAGCAGTTCTTC

v_gene: TRBV14
abundance: -
d_gene: -
j_gene: TRBJ2-5
CDR3aa: CASSQVGDIFQETQYF
CDR3nt: TGTGCCAGCAGCCAGGTCGGGGACATCTTCCAAGAGACCCAGTACTTC

v_gene: TRBV27
abundance: once
d_gene: -
j_gene: TRBJ1-1
CDR3aa: CASSLGRGNTEAFF
CDR3nt: TGTGCCAGCAGTTTAGGCAGGGGGAACACTGAAGCTTTCTTT

v_gene: TRBV5-1
abundance: -
d_gene: TRBD2
j_gene: TRBJ2-1
CDR3aa: CASSLELAYDEQFF
CDR3nt: TGCGCCAGCAGCTTGGAACTAGCGTACGATGAGCAGTTCTTC

v_gene: TRBV7-9
abundance: -
d_gene: TRBD1
j_gene: TRBJ2-1
CDR3aa: CASSSGTVKLEQFF
CDR3nt: TGTGCCAGCAGCTCAGGGACAGTGAAGTTAGAGCAGTTCTTC

v_gene: TRBV6-5
abundance: -
d_gene: TRBD2
j_gene: TRBJ2-7
CDR3aa: CASSYSERGNYEQYF
CDR3nt: TGTGCCAGCAGTTACTCGGAGCGGGGGAACTACGAGCAGTACTTC

v_gene: TRBV27
abundance: -
d_gene: -
j_gene: TRBJ2-3
CDR3aa: CASSLFGGRDTQYF
CDR3nt: TGTGCCAGCAGTTTATTTGGGGGCAGGGATACGCAGTATTTT

v_gene: TRBV15
abundance: -
d_gene: -
j_gene: TRBJ1-3
CDR3aa: CATSPNWGAGNTIYF
CDR3nt: TGTGCCACCAGCCCAAATTGGGGCGCTGGAAACACCATATATTTT

v_gene: TRBV18
abundance: once
d_gene: -
j_gene: TRBJ1-6
CDR3aa: CASSPAGANSPLHF
CDR3nt: TGTGCCAGCTCACCTGCAGGGGCCAATTCACCCCTCCACTTT

v_gene: TRBV6-5
abundance: -
d_gene: -
j_gene: TRBJ2-2
CDR3aa: CASSKGEVRTGELFF
CDR3nt: TGTGCCTCCTCTAAGGGAGAGGTTCGGACCGGGGAGCTGTTTTTT

v_gene: TRBV4-1
abundance: few
d_gene: TRBD1
j_gene: TRBJ1-2
CDR3aa: CASSHYRDRGQGYTF
CDR3nt: TGCGCCAGCAGCCACTACCGGGACAGGGGGCAAGGCTACACCTTC

v_gene: TRBV27
abundance: -
d_gene: TRBD2
j_gene: TRBJ2-1
CDR3aa: CASSPIAGSYTEQFF
CDR3nt: TGTGCCAGCAGTCCTATAGCGGGATCCTATACGGAGCAGTTCTTC

v_gene: TRBV5-4
abundance: once
d_gene: -
j_gene: TRBJ2-7
CDR3aa: CASSTGQRENYEQYF
CDR3nt: TGTGCCAGCAGTACGGGACAGCGGGAGAACTACGAGCAGTACTTC

v_gene: TRBV6-6
abundance: -
d_gene: TRBD1
j_gene: TRBJ2-7
CDR3aa: CASRGPGQGVDEQYF
CDR3nt: TGTGCCAGCAGGGGGCCGGGACAGGGGGTCGACGAGCAGTACTTC

v_gene: TRBV19
abundance: -
d_gene: TRBD2
j_gene: TRBJ2-7
CDR3aa: CASSPVAGDYYEQYF
CDR3nt: TGTGCCAGTAGCCCCGTAGCGGGGGACTACTACGAGCAGTACTTC